What follows is one T cell receptor beta chain and its context. The data were obtained in a study of blood T cell repertoires in COVID-19. Study-level background: Donors in the United States, Italy and Spain gave samples during acute or convalescent COVID-19. Sample material is recorded as cDNA or gDNA derived from T cells, B-cell-depleted T cells, or PBMCs.

Original processing methods: Amplification of reference gene primers was used by the study to estimate nucleated cell counts. TCRdb's copy holds only in-frame clones and misses some; the assay was immunoSEQ multiplex PCR. Clone size and V and J calls were adopted from that table, with D and trimming inferred from the DNA. In the table there are under 250,000 clones, about 91% of which are singletons. This TCR was sampled from a man aged 25 to 40 with acute or convalescent COVID-19. Material for sequencing was peripheral blood.

The CDR3 DNA reads as TGTGCCAGCAGTGAAGATTTCAGGGGAAGCTCCTACGAGCAGTACTTC. Encoded protein: CASSEDFRGSSYEQYF. V is TRBV6-1 and J is TRBJ2-7, with D possibly matching TRBD1 (6 bases). Looked up from germline, CDR1 is MNHNS and CDR2 is SASEGT. This CDR3 has 16 residues. V lost 1 base and J 0 bases, leaving 13 bases between the germline ends.